This T cell receptor (beta chain) came from a study of T cell repertoires in cytomegalovirus infection. Across the whole study: In public TCR beta signatures, there were indications of both CMV infection and matching HLA type.

TCRdb reanalysed the reads using MiXCR and keeps one entry per CDR3 protein. The data hold over 150,000 distinct CDR3 sequences, with under 15% observed a single time. Whole-study findings and limits: CMV carriers having the relevant HLA were flagged by cumulative public TCR beta family frequency. There were HLA-C-restricted CMV-specific TCR beta clonotypes dominating the ex vivo response.

Note on this clonotype: Its target is unknown.

V was pared by 6 bases and J by 3 bases, with 18 bases between. The germline V gene encodes CDR1 DFQATT and CDR2 SNEGSKA (reference sequence). The length of the CDR3 is 14 residues. Sequencing was done on a sample of PBMCs. The sequence was obtained from a human donor in good health (CMV status not recorded). Some clones in this sample may be carry-over from other donors' samples. The chain has TRBV20-1 and TRBJ2-7; tentatively, D is TRBD2 (6 bases). The CDR3 DNA reads as TGCAGTGCCCTAACCCCCACTAGCTTCTACGAGCAGTACTTC. Its protein product is CSALTPTSFYEQYF.